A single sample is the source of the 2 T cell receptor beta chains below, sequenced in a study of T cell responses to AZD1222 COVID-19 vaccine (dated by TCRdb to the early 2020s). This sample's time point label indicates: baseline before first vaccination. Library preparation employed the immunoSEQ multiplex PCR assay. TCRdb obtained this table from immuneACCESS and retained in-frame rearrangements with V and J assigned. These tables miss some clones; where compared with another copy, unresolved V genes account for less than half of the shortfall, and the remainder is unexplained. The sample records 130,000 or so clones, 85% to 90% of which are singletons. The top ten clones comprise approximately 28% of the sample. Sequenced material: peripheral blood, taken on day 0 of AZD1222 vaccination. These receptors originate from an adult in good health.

CDR3 protein: CASSVTPGPEQYF. The CDR3 DNA is TGTGCCAGCAGCGTTACCCCCGGACCCGAGCAGTACTTC. This rearrangement joins TRBV3-1 (or the pseudogene TRBV3-2) to TRBJ2-7; D not certain. Germline V gene data show CDR1 as LGHDT and CDR2 as YNNKEL (reference sequence). Trimming left V 5 bases short and J 6 bases short, with 14 bases between. This CDR3 contains 13 residues.

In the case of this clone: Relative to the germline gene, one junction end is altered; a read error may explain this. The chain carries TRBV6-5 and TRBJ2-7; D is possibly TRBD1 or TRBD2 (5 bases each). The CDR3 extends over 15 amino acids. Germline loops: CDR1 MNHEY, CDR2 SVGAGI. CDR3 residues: CHSSEMDGGVYEQYF. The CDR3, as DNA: TGCCACTCCTCAGAAATGGATGGGGGAGTTTACGAGCAGTACTTC.